These 27 T cell receptor beta chains came from one sample sequenced in a study of PD-1 blockade in classical Hodgkin lymphoma. Every patient was affected by relapse after autologous stem cell transplantation, while exposure to brentuximab vedotin was not uniform. Using immunoSEQ multiplex PCR, the repertoire was profiled, and TCRdb retains in-frame clones only, with some absent. Seen here are approximately 90,000 clones, about nine tenths observed once, and the top ten hold under 3%. The material was peripheral blood mononuclear cells (PBMCs), obtained before the second cycle of nivolumab. The receptors were gathered from a human donor with classical Hodgkin lymphoma.

The genes are TRBV15 and TRBJ2-5; tentative D call: TRBD1 (5 bases). Germline assignment: CDR1 LNHNV and CDR2 YYDKDF (reference sequence). Trimming took 1 base from V and 2 from J, leaving 5 bases between them. CDR3 length equals 13 residues. CDR3 amino acids: CATSRGQQETQYF. DNA for the CDR3: TGTGCCACCAGCAGAGGACAGCAAGAGACCCAGTACTTC.

The J gene is TRBJ1-4, the V gene TRBV18; 8 positions agree with TRBD1. Germline loops: CDR1 KGHSH, CDR2 LQKENI. Trimming at V came to 3 bases and at J to 0 bases, leaving 9 bases not matched to a gene. The CDR3 consists of 18 residues. The CDR3 is CASSPKPGQEATNEKLFF. DNA for the CDR3: TGTGCCAGCTCACCCAAACCGGGACAGGAGGCAACTAATGAAAAACTGTTTTTT. Full variable domain (rest looked up from reference TRBV18 and TRBJ1-4): NAGVMQNPRHLVRRRGQEARLRCSPMKGHSHVYWYRQLPEEGLKFMVYLQKENIIDESGMPKERFSAEFPKEGPSILRIQQVVRGDSAAYFCASSPKPGQEATNEKLFFGSGTQLSVL.

CDR3 in amino acids: CASSESGTEKLFF. As DNA, the CDR3 is TGCGCCAGCAGTGAGTCGGGGACGGAAAAACTGTTTTTT. The genes are TRBV10-1 and TRBJ1-4; maybe TRBD1 (5 bases). Germline CDR1 reads WNHNN; CDR2 reads SYGVQD (reference sequence). Trimming cost V 0 bases and J 8 bases, with 7 bases left between them. This CDR3 contains 13 residues.

The table lists this clone with a count of one. The genes are TRBV4-1 and TRBJ1-2, with 9 bases identical to TRBD1. V gave up 5 bases and J gave up 6 bases; unmatched junction bases: 7. Germline CDR1 reads MGHRA; CDR2 reads YSYEKL. CDR3 length: 14 residues. CDR3 residues: CASSYMDRGDGYTF. The CDR3 DNA reads TGCGCCAGCAGCTACATGGACAGGGGCGATGGCTACACCTTC.

V is TRBV6-4 and J is TRBJ2-3; TRBD2 might be the D (5 bases). Between the trimmed V and J ends, which lost 4 bases and 3 bases, there was a span of 23 bases. This CDR3 is built from 18 residues. Germline V gives CDR1 MRHNA, CDR2 SNTAGT. The CDR3 loop is CASSVGRGSGGKTDTQYF. CDR3 sequence (DNA): TGTGCCAGCAGTGTAGGTCGGGGTTCCGGAGGCAAGACAGATACGCAGTATTTT.

The chain has TRBV5-6 and TRBJ1-2; no clear D gene. The CDR3 extends over 17 amino acids. The germline V and J ends were trimmed by 5 bases and 1 base, with 21 bases remaining between them. The germline CDR1 and CDR2 sequences are SGHDT and YYEEEE. CDR3 nucleotides: TGTGCCAGCAGTCACCCCCTCGGCGAGGACCTTAACTATGGCTACACCTTC. Encoded protein: CASSHPLGEDLNYGYTF.

V gene TRBV9 combines with J gene TRBJ2-7; D could derive from TRBD1 or TRBD2 (5 bases each). Trimming left V 3 bases short and J 6 bases short, with 19 bases between. The CDR3 spans 15 residues. CDR1 SGDLS and CDR2 YYNGEE come from the germline V gene. The DNA of the CDR3 is TGTGCCAGCAGCGGCACCGGGGCCGCCTCGTCCGAGCAGTACTTC. The encoded protein is CASSGTGAASSEQYF.

J is TRBJ1-5 and V is TRBV7-9, with D possibly TRBD1 on 6 matching bases. The V gene's germline CDR1 is SEHNR and CDR2 FQNEAQ (reference sequence). The CDR3 extends over 14 amino acids. Trimming removed 6 bases at V and 1 base at J, with 10 bases between. The CDR3 loop reads CASRAGASNQPQHF. The CDR3 nucleotides are TGTGCCAGCAGGGCAGGGGCGAGCAATCAGCCCCAGCATTTT.

The CDR3 reads CASSSPELSSYNEQFF. CDR3 nucleotides: TGTGCCAGCAGTTCGCCGGAATTAAGCTCCTACAATGAGCAGTTCTTC. This chain links TRBV27 with TRBJ2-1, with unresolved D. CDR1 MNHEY and CDR2 SMNVEV come from the germline V gene (reference sequence). The CDR3 covers 16 residues. With 4 bases removed from V and 0 bases from J, the gap between germline ends came to 13 bases.

The V call is TRBV6-5, the J call TRBJ1-1; D unresolved. The CDR3 totals 14 residues. V shed 0 bases and J shed 4 bases, with 9 bases lying between them. Germline lookup yields CDR1 MNHEY and CDR2 SVGAGI. CDR3: CASSYSWRSTEAFF. CDR3 DNA: TGTGCCAGCAGTTACTCGTGGCGGTCCACTGAAGCTTTCTTT.

This clone occurred once. V is TRBV5-1 and J is TRBJ1-4; D gene uncertain. V was pared by 7 bases and J by 1 base, with 11 bases between. This CDR3 contains 14 residues. CDR1 SGHRS and CDR2 YFSETQ come from the germline V gene. The CDR3 protein is CASRTTVTNEKLFF. CDR3 nucleotide sequence: TGCGCCAGCCGAACGACTGTAACTAATGAAAAACTGTTTTTT.

This chain links TRBV4-2 with TRBJ1-3; D gene uncertain. The CDR3 is 12 residues long. Per the germline V gene, CDR1 is LGHNA and CDR2 is YNFKEQ. The ends were cut back, 0 bases at V and 9 bases at J, with 6 bases in the middle. Written as DNA, the CDR3 is TGTGCCAGCAGCCAAGATGGTCCCACCATATATTTT. Residues: CASSQDGPTIYF.

The V call is TRBV4-2, the J call TRBJ2-1, with 9 bases fitting TRBD2. The V segment lost 1 base and the J segment 5 bases; nucleotides outside the gene matches: 6. The CDR3 consists of 16 residues. Germline V gene lookup returns CDR1 LGHNA and CDR2 YNFKEQ. The CDR3 sequence is CASSQAGGRADNEQFF. CDR3 nucleotides: TGTGCCAGCAGCCAAGCGGGCGGGAGGGCCGACAATGAGCAGTTCTTC.

V is TRBV6-4 and J is TRBJ1-1; D is unresolved. From germline, CDR1 is MRHNA and CDR2 SNTAGT. V was trimmed by 9 bases and J by 5 bases, leaving 16 bases between them. The length of the CDR3 is 13 residues. The CDR3 region is CASSREQTTEAFF. The CDR3 DNA reads as TGTGCCAGTTCGCGGGAACAGACGACTGAAGCTTTCTTT.

The chain combines TRBV7-3 with TRBJ2-1; D possibly matches TRBD1 or TRBD2 (6 bases each). The CDR3 runs to 14 residues. Trimming pared 3 bases from V and 7 bases from J, leaving 13 bases between. In germline, CDR1 is SGHTA, CDR2 FQGTGA. CDR3 DNA: TGTGCCAGCAGCTTGGGGGCTGGGAGGAATGAGCAGTTCTTC. Protein product: CASSLGAGRNEQFF. Based on the CDR3 plus reference TRBV7-3 and TRBJ2-1, the full variable domain is GAGVSQTPSNKVTEKGKYVELRCDPISGHTALYWYRQSLGQGPEFLIYFQGTGAADDSGLPNDRFFAVRPEGSVSTLKIQRTERGDSAVYLCASSLGAGRNEQFFGPGTRLTVL.

This chain uses TRBV5-6 with TRBJ2-7, with 9 bases matching TRBD2. The trim removed 4 bases at V and 4 bases at J, leaving 3 bases unmatched. Germline V lookup: CDR1 SGHDT, CDR2 YYEEEE. This CDR3 contains 13 residues. The CDR3 sequence: CASSGGGAYEQYF. The DNA for the CDR3 is TGTGCCAGCAGCGGCGGGGGGGCTTACGAGCAGTACTTC.

The rearrangement uses TRBV7-8 and TRBJ2-1, with D possibly TRBD1 on 6 matching bases. CDR1 and CDR2 from the germline V gene are SGHVS and FQNEAQ. The CDR3 covers 19 residues. The ends were cut back, 4 bases at V and 0 bases at J, with 22 bases in the middle. CDR3 loop: CASSYADYRGSSSYNEQFF. CDR3 nucleotides: TGTGCCAGCAGCTATGCTGACTATAGGGGGTCGAGCTCCTACAATGAGCAGTTCTTC.

The rearrangement links TRBV19 to TRBJ2-7; no firm D call. Germline V CDR1 and CDR2: LNHDA, SQIVND (reference sequence). V shed 10 bases and J shed 0 bases, with 13 bases lying between them. The CDR3 length is 13 residues. DNA for the CDR3: TGTGCCACCTTAGACGTTAGCTCCTACGAGCAGTACTTC. The encoded protein is CATLDVSSYEQYF. The entire variable domain, with the rest obtained from reference TRBV19 and TRBJ2-7, is as follows: DGGITQSPKYLFRKEGQNVTLSCEQNLNHDAMYWYRQDPGQGLRLIYYSQIVNDFQKGDIAEGYSVSREKKESFPLTVTSAQKNPTAFYLCATLDVSSYEQYFGPGTRLTVT.

This chain joins TRBV19 and TRBJ2-7; D unresolved. Per germline, CDR1 LNHDA and CDR2 SQIVND (reference sequence). Trimming left V 4 bases short and J 0 bases short, with 10 bases between. The CDR3 totals 14 residues. The CDR3 loop reads CASSRGSLSYEQYF. For the CDR3, the DNA is TGTGCCAGTAGTAGGGGATCCCTCTCCTACGAGCAGTACTTC.

This chain joins TRBV6-1 and TRBJ1-1; a possible D gene is TRBD1 (5 bases). Trimming removed 7 bases from V and 1 base from J, with 10 bases in between. Germline V lookup: CDR1 MNHNS, CDR2 SASEGT. The CDR3 totals 13 residues. CDR3 sequence reads: CASKIDRNTEAFF. The CDR3 nucleotides are TGTGCCAGCAAAATAGACAGGAACACTGAAGCTTTCTTT.

This chain connects TRBV30 to TRBJ2-2, with no clear D. CDR3 length equals 13 residues. The germline V and J ends were trimmed by 2 bases and 7 bases, with 11 bases remaining between them. The V gene's germline CDR1 is GTSNPN and CDR2 SVGIG (reference sequence). The DNA of the CDR3 is TGTGCCTGGAGTTCCTCCCCACACGGGGAGCTGTTTTTT. Translated, it gives CAWSSSPHGELFF. The full variable domain, rest sourced from reference TRBV30 and TRBJ2-2, is SQTIHQWPATLVQPVGSPLSLECTVEGTSNPNLYWYRQAAGRGLQLLFYSVGIGQISSEVPQNLSASRPQDRQFILSSKKLLLSDSGFYLCAWSSSPHGELFFGEGSRLTVL.

Only one count was recorded for this clone. V gene TRBV11-2 combines with J gene TRBJ2-7, with 7 bases identical to TRBD1. V dropped 3 bases and J dropped 1; count of bases not matched to a gene: 3. Germline CDR1 and CDR2: SGHAT and FQNNGV. The CDR3 sequence is 14 residues long. CDR3 in DNA: TGTGCCAGCAGCTTCCCGGGACAGTCCTACGAGCAGTACTTC. Its protein is CASSFPGQSYEQYF.

The V call is TRBV28, the J call TRBJ1-4; maybe TRBD1 (5 bases). Trimming shortened V by 7 bases and J by 6 bases, and 15 bases separated the two germline ends. The CDR3 is 14 amino acids. The germline CDR1 and CDR2 sequences are MDHEN and SYDVKM. CDR3 region: CASTPIDRDEKLFF. As DNA, the CDR3 is TGTGCCAGCACTCCGATTGACAGAGATGAAAAACTGTTTTTT.

The chain combines TRBV9 with TRBJ2-1; 9 bases agree with TRBD1. The CDR3 totals 15 residues. The J segment lost 8 bases and the V segment lost 5 bases, leaving 11 bases of the junction unmatched. Germline CDR1 SGDLS, CDR2 YYNGEE. CDR3 coding DNA: TGTGCCAGCAGTGAAACCGGGACAGGGATCCATGAGCAGTTCTTC. It translates to CASSETGTGIHEQFF.

This rearrangement joins TRBV2 to TRBJ2-1; TRBD1 aligns across 8 bases. The CDR3 runs 15 residues. V was clipped by 6 bases and J by 7 bases; unmatched bases: 11. In germline, CDR1 is SNHLY, CDR2 FYNNEI. CDR3 DNA sequence: TGTGCCAGCAGGCCGCGGACAGGGTTGTGGAATGAGCAGTTCTTC. Translating it yields CASRPRTGLWNEQFF.

The chain has TRBV9 and TRBJ2-1; D is ambiguous. The V end was cut by 3 bases, the J end by 9 bases, with 7 bases between. The length of the CDR3 is 11 residues. CDR1 is SGDLS and CDR2 is YYNGEE in the germline V gene. CDR3 loop: CASSDLGEQFF. The CDR3 coding sequence is TGTGCCAGCAGCGACTTGGGTGAGCAGTTCTTC.

The CDR3 loop reads CASSLQGARNTEAFF. CDR3 DNA: TGTGCCAGCAGCTTACAGGGGGCGCGGAACACTGAAGCTTTCTTT. The chain uses TRBV7-2 and TRBJ1-1; the match to TRBD1 covers 8 bases. This CDR3 region has 15 residues. Germline CDR1 reads SGHTA; CDR2 reads FQGNSA. Trimming cost V 2 bases and J 1 base; bases outside gene matches: 3.